This T cell receptor (beta chain) was sequenced during a study of spatial heterogeneity in lung cancer. About the research overall: Each time, sequencing found more beta-chain sequences than alpha-chain sequences. Whole-study results and caveats: Resection blood, more than follow-up blood, showed ubiquitous expanded tumor TCRs.

A remark on this clonotype: Its target is unknown.

Every individual TCR cDNA molecule carried its own unique molecular identifier, which allowed correction of PCR and sequencing errors. One entry per CDR3 protein, called by TCRdb with MiXCR from the 5' RACE reads. The sample includes about 2,200 distinct CDR3 sequences, around a sixth of them seen just once. CDR3 length: 14 amino acids. Trimming took off 0 bases at V and 5 bases at J, with 11 bases between the two ends. CDR1 and CDR2 from the germline V gene are SGHRS and YFSETQ. Time point of the sample: sample taken at primary tumor resection. From tumor, nontumor lung or frozen PBMC, whole RNA was taken unsorted for sequencing.

This specimen consisted of PBMCs, obtained at surgery. This chain connects TRBV5-1 to TRBJ2-5, with D perhaps matching TRBD1 or TRBD2 (5 bases each). The receptor was derived from a male donor with early-stage non-small cell lung cancer. The DNA for the CDR3 is TGCGCCAGCAGCTTGGCCCACGGGGCTGAGACCCAGTACTTC. This gives the protein CASSLAHGAETQYF. The full variable domain, completed using reference TRBV5-1 and TRBJ2-5, is KAGVTQTPRYLIKTRGQQVTLSCSPISGHRSVSWYQQTPGQGLQFLFEYFSETQRNKGNFPGRFSGRQFSNSRSEMNVSTLELGDSALYLCASSLAHGAETQYFGPGTRLLVL.